The rows below give T cell receptor beta chains drawn from one sample of a study of T cell repertoires in ileal Crohn's disease. This table comes from immunoSEQ multiplex PCR, and its TCRdb copy is limited to in-frame clones, with some not included. This table has around 7,300 clones, over 60% appearing once. Sequencing input: ileal tissue. These receptors all stem from an adult with Crohn's disease. CDR3s include the opening cysteine and the closing phenylalanine or tryptophan. A D gene is named only where the DNA matches it firmly. Clone size is shown for a subset of rows, as once, few, many or a class of expanded clone.

D gene	V gene	clone size	J gene	CDR3 DNA	CDR3 protein
TRBD2	TRBV27	NA	TRBJ2-1	TGTGCCAGCAGTCCAATAGCGGGGGCGAGCTACAATGAGCAGTTCTTC	CASSPIAGASYNEQFF
NA	TRBV19	NA	TRBJ2-7	TGTGCTAGTAGAGAGGGACAAGGACCCTACGAGCAGTACTTC	CASREGQGPYEQYF
TRBD1	TRBV18	NA	TRBJ1-4	TGTGCCAGCTCACTAGGACAGGGCGAAAAACTGTTTTTT	CASSLGQGEKLFF
NA	TRBV6-1	once	TRBJ2-7	TGTGCCAGCAGTGGCCGGGACTACGAGCAGTACTTC	CASSGRDYEQYF
NA	TRBV7-2	NA	TRBJ1-1	TGTGCCAGCAGCTTTAGCTGGAACACTGAAGCTTTCTTT	CASSFSWNTEAFF
TRBD1	TRBV9	few	TRBJ2-1	TGTGCCAGCAGCTCCCGGGGACAGGGGGCTTTAGATGAGCAGTTCTTC	CASSSRGQGALDEQFF
TRBD1	TRBV25-1	once	TRBJ1-1	TGTGCCAGCACCCACGGACAGGGGAGGAACACTGAAGCTTTCTTT	CASTHGQGRNTEAFF
TRBD2	TRBV28	NA	TRBJ2-5	TGTGCCAGCAGTTCCCCCGGGACTAGCGGGAGGGGGGCCCAGTACTTC	CASSSPGTSGRGAQYF
NA	TRBV2	NA	TRBJ2-7	TGTGCCAGCAGTGCGACAGGGACTCGGAATAGCGAGCAGTACTTC	CASSATGTRNSEQYF
NA	TRBV11-3	NA	TRBJ1-1	TGTGCCAGCAGCTTAGTGATCGGGAACACTGAAGCTTTCTTT	CASSLVIGNTEAFF
TRBD1	TRBV6-1	NA	TRBJ2-1	TGTGCCAGCAGTGTCCCCTTCGGGACAGGAGACTACAATGAGCAGTTCTTC	CASSVPFGTGDYNEQFF
NA	TRBV7-8	NA	TRBJ1-2	TGTGCCAGCAGCTCGTTTAGGGGTAAAAACTATGGCTACACCTTC	CASSSFRGKNYGYTF
NA	TRBV11-2	NA	TRBJ2-7	TGTGCCAGCAGCATAGGGCGGCAGACTAGTTACGAGCAGTACTTC	CASSIGRQTSYEQYF
NA	TRBV14	NA	TRBJ1-1	TGTGCCAGCAGCCAAGGATCGGCAGGGTTCACTGAAGCTTTCTTT	CASSQGSAGFTEAFF
TRBD1	TRBV4-3	NA	TRBJ2-7	TGCGCCAGCAGCCAAGAAGGGACAGGGCCTTACGAGCAGTACTTC	CASSQEGTGPYEQYF
NA	TRBV29-1	few	TRBJ1-2	TGCAGCGCCTCGCGTCAAGTTACTAACTATGGCTACACCTTC	CSASRQVTNYGYTF
NA	TRBV2	NA	TRBJ1-4	TGTGCCAGCAGGGGATCAGGAGGTCAAAATGAAAAACTGTTTTTT	CASRGSGGQNEKLFF
NA	TRBV19	large	TRBJ2-2	TGTGCCAGTAGTATCGCTGCGCCAACCGGGGAGCTGTTTTTT	CASSIAAPTGELFF
TRBD2	TRBV30	NA	TRBJ2-5	TGTGCCTGGAGAGCGAGCGGGGCGCGAAAAGAGACCCAGTACTTC	CAWRASGARKETQYF
TRBD1	TRBV13	NA	TRBJ2-7	TGTGCCAGCAGACCCTTGGGGACAGGGGGCTCCTACGAGCAGTACTTC	CASRPLGTGGSYEQYF
NA	TRBV19	NA	TRBJ2-7	TGTGCCAGTAGCTACACGGGAACCTACGAGCAGTACTTC	CASSYTGTYEQYF
TRBD2	TRBV7-2	NA	TRBJ2-7	TGTGCCAGCAGCTTAGACGGGGGGGGGCAGTACTTC	CASSLDGGGQYF
TRBD1	TRBV5-6	NA	TRBJ1-3	TGTGCCAGCAGCTGGGGGACAGCATATTCGTCCTCTGGAAACACCATATATTTT	CASSWGTAYSSSGNTIYF
NA	TRBV5-1	once	TRBJ2-3	TGCGCCAGCAGTTTCGGAGGGTTAAGCACAGATACGCAGTATTTT	CASSFGGLSTDTQYF
TRBD1	TRBV27	NA	TRBJ2-7	TGTGCCAGCAGTGGACCGGGACAGGGATTGGGCGAGCAGTACTTC	CASSGPGQGLGEQYF
TRBD2	TRBV28	NA	TRBJ2-3	TGTGCCAGCAGCCCGCCGGGGACTAGCGGGGACACAGATACGCAGTATTTT	CASSPPGTSGDTDTQYF
NA	TRBV28	NA	TRBJ2-1	TGTGCCAGCAGTTTATTAGCTTCCTACAATGAGCAGTTCTTC	CASSLLASYNEQFF
TRBD2	TRBV28	NA	TRBJ2-7	TGTGCCATCTTGCGGGGGGCGAACGAGCAGTACTTC	CAILRGANEQYF
NA	TRBV28	NA	TRBJ2-7	TGTGCCAGCAGTATACAGGCTAACTACGAGCAGTACTTC	CASSIQANYEQYF
TRBD1	TRBV4-3	NA	TRBJ1-1	TGCGCCAGCAGCTACCAAGATCACACAGGGGACGTAACTGAAGCTTTCTTT	CASSYQDHTGDVTEAFF
NA	TRBV4-3	once	TRBJ2-5	TGCGCCAGCAGCCATTCCCTGGACTTCGAGGGGACCCAGTACTTC	CASSHSLDFEGTQYF
TRBD1	TRBV5-4	NA	TRBJ2-3	TGTGCCAGCAGCTCCCGGACAGGGGGGGATACGCAGTATTTT	CASSSRTGGDTQYF
NA	TRBV4-1	NA	TRBJ2-5	TGCGCCAGCAGCCAATCCCGCAGGTCTAGCGCCCAAGAGACCCAGTACTTC	CASSQSRRSSAQETQYF
NA	TRBV10-1	NA	TRBJ2-7	TGCGCCAGCAGTGACAACTACGAGCAGTACTTC	CASSDNYEQYF
NA	TRBV10-2	NA	TRBJ1-4	TGCGCCAGCAGTGAACAGGGCGGTAATGAAAAACTGTTTTTT	CASSEQGGNEKLFF
NA	TRBV27	NA	TRBJ1-5	TGTGCCAGCAGCCTCCGGCAGGAACAGCCCCAGCATTTT	CASSLRQEQPQHF
TRBD2	TRBV18	NA	TRBJ2-5	TGTGCCAGCTCACCAACCCTAGCGGGACACCTGCGGGATCAAGAGACCCAGTACTTC	CASSPTLAGHLRDQETQYF
NA	TRBV5-1	NA	TRBJ1-3	TGCGCCAGCAGCATAGCAACAGGGACTGGAAACACCATATATTTT	CASSIATGTGNTIYF
TRBD2	TRBV14	few	TRBJ2-2	TGTGCCAGCAGCCAAGCGGGAGGGAACACCGGGGAGCTGTTTTTT	CASSQAGGNTGELFF
NA	TRBV9	NA	TRBJ2-7	TGTGCCAGCAACCCTTGGGGCCAACTGAACGAGCAGTACTTC	CASNPWGQLNEQYF
TRBD1	TRBV7-9	NA	TRBJ1-2	TGTGCCAGCAGCGCCGGGACAGGGTATGGCTACACCTTC	CASSAGTGYGYTF
NA	TRBV6-5	NA	TRBJ1-1	TGTGCCAGCAGTTACGAGGGTGGGTCTGAAGCTTTCTTT	CASSYEGGSEAFF
NA	TRBV9	NA	TRBJ1-3	TGTGCCAGCAGCTCCCACACCCGCTCTGGAAACACCATATATTTT	CASSSHTRSGNTIYF
TRBD2	TRBV12-5	NA	TRBJ2-1	TGTGCTAGTGGTTTGTACGGGGGGGAGCAGTTCTTC	CASGLYGGEQFF